The text below deals with one T cell receptor (beta chain). Its antigen is unknown. The data belong to a study of naive and memory T cell subsets. The length of the CDR3 is 14 residues. V lost 3 bases to trimming and J lost 3 bases, with 15 bases between them. Germline loops: CDR1 GTSNPN, CDR2 SVGIG (reference sequence). The sample's treatment: skin biopsy from PPD injection site in Mantoux-positive individual. A UMI-containing oligonucleotide was joined by 3' ligation to the TCR cDNA template. Skin biopsies came from PPD injection sites in Mantoux-positive individuals. Study-wide findings and caveats: Both skin biopsy types reportedly yielded TCRs, tuberculin sites far more. More TCRs at tuberculin sites were read as hypersensitivity T cell infiltration.

Amplification of ligated cDNA took four PCR rounds with SP2 and nested alpha and beta constant primers. Each CDR3 protein is one row after TCRdb ran MiXCR on the UMI-ligation and nested PCR reads. The table has approximately 37,000 distinct CDR3 sequences, 9.5% to 11% seen once. The sample consisted of skin, taken from a tuberculin skin test site. The chain carries TRBV30 and TRBJ2-7; no firm D call. The receptor was isolated from an adult in good health. The CDR3: CAWSPYPRVYEQYF. In nucleotides, the CDR3 is TGTGCCTGGAGCCCATATCCTCGGGTCTACGAGCAGTACTTC. Combining the CDR3 with reference TRBV30 and TRBJ2-7 gives the whole variable domain SQTIHQWPATLVQPVGSPLSLECTVEGTSNPNLYWYRQAAGRGLQLLFYSVGIGQISSEVPQNLSASRPQDRQFILSSKKLLLSDSGFYLCAWSPYPRVYEQYFGPGTRLTVT.